The next 6 T cell receptor beta chains were all read from a single sample in a study of Graves' ophthalmopathy and Graves' hyperthyroidism. The study amplified TCR beta CDR3 regions using RNA transcripts. HTBI-primed first-round RT-PCR preceded second-round multiplex PCR. TCRdb processed the multiplex PCR reads anew with MiXCR; each CDR3 protein has one entry. The table shows roughly 610,000 distinct CDR3 sequences, with about 20% occurring only once. Specimen: peripheral blood. All receptors derive from a woman aged 18-29 years with stable Graves' hyperthyroidism. Some clones in this sample may be carry-over from other donors' samples.

This clonotype was detected many times. The chain is built from TRBV30 and TRBJ1-1; unclear D gene. This CDR3 contains 13 residues. Between the trimmed V and J ends, which lost 6 bases and 1 base, there was a span of 12 bases. Germline values: CDR1 GTSNPN, CDR2 SVGIG (reference sequence). This chain's CDR3 is CACMRLTNTEAFF. Written as DNA, the CDR3 is TGTGCCTGTATGAGGCTGACGAACACTGAAGCTTTCTTT.

V gene TRBV18 combines with J gene TRBJ1-6; D is ambiguous. Germline V gene lookup returns CDR1 KGHSH and CDR2 LQKENI. With 4 bases removed from V and 6 bases from J, the gap between germline ends came to 13 bases. This CDR3 spans 15 amino acids. CDR3 residues: CASSLDWRTNSPLHF. For the CDR3, the DNA is TGTGCCAGCTCACTCGACTGGAGAACTAATTCACCCCTCCACTTT.

Ten or more counts support this clonotype. The CDR3 loop is CASLGTGEETQYF. CDR3 sequence (DNA): TGTGCCAGCCTTGGGACAGGGGAAGAGACCCAGTACTTC. The chain couples TRBV28 to TRBJ2-5; TRBD1 agrees at 10 bases. V was pared by 8 bases and J by 3 bases, with 3 bases of the junction left unmatched. Per germline, CDR1 MDHEN and CDR2 SYDVKM. The CDR3 totals 13 residues.

This clonotype was seen more than once but under ten times. A read error is possible here, since a much larger clone lies one base away. The chain carries TRBV30 and TRBJ1-3; TRBD1 might be the D (5 bases). V shed 5 bases and J shed 3 bases, with 11 bases lying between them. Germline V lookup: CDR1 GTSNPN, CDR2 SVGIG (reference sequence). The CDR3 is 13 amino acids. The CDR3 sequence is CAWVKGNGNTIYF. CDR3 in DNA: TGTGCCTGGGTGAAGGGGAATGGAAACACCATATATTTT.

This clonotype showed up many times. The V and J genes are TRBV28 and TRBJ1-5; 8 bases agree with TRBD1. Germline CDR1 is MDHEN and CDR2 is SYDVKM. The CDR3 totals 18 residues. V lost 3 bases to trimming and J lost 1 base; unmatched junction nucleotides: 11. The CDR3 protein is CASSLPSTGVVSNQPQHF. The CDR3 DNA follows: TGTGCCAGCAGTTTGCCCTCGACAGGGGTGGTGAGCAATCAGCCCCAGCATTTT.

The sample holds a few counts of this clonotype. The chain recombines TRBV12-3 or TRBV12-4 with TRBJ2-5, with TRBD1 matching over 9 bases. This CDR3 has 16 residues. Losses at the gene ends were 4 bases for V and 0 bases for J; bases not matched to a gene: 6. The CDR3: CASSSTDRGNQETQYF. CDR3 in DNA: TGTGCCAGCAGTTCAACGGACAGGGGCAACCAAGAGACCCAGTACTTC.